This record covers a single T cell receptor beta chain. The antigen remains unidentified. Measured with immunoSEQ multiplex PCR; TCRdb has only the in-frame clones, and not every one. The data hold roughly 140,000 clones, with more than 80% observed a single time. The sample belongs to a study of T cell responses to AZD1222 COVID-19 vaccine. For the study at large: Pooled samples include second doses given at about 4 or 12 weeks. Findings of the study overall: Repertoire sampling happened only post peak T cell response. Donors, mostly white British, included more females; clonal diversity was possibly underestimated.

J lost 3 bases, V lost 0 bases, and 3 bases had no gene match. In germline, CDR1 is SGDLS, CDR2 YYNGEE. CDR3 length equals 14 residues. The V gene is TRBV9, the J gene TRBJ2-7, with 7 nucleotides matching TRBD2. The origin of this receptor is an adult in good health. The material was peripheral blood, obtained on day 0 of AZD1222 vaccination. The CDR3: CASSVGEGIYEQYF. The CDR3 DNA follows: TGTGCCAGCAGCGTAGGGGAGGGAATCTACGAGCAGTACTTC.